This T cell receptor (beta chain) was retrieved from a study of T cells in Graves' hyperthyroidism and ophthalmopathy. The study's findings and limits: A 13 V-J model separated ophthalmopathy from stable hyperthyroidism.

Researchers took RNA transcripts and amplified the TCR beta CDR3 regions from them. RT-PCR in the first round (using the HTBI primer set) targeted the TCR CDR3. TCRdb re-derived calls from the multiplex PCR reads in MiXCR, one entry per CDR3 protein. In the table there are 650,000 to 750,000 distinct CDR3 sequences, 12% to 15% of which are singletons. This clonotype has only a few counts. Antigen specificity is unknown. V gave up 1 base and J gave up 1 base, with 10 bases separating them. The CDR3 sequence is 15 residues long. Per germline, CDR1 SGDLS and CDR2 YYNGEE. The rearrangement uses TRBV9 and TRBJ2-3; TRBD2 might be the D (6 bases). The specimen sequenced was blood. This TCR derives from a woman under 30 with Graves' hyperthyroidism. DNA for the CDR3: TGTGCCAGCAGCGTAAGTAGCGGAGGCACAGATACGCAGTATTTT. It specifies CASSVSSGGTDTQYF.